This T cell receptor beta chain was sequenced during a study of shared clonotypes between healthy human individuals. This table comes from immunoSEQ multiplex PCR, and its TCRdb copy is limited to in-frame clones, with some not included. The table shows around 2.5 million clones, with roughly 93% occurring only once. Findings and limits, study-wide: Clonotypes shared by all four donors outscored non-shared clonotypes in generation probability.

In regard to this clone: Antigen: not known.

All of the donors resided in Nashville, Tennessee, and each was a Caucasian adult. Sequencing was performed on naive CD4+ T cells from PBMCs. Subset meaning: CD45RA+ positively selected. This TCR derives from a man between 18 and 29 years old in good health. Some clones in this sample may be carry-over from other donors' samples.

The CDR3 region is CASSLGGGANEQYF. The CDR3 DNA reads TGCGCCAGCAGCTTGGGGGGCGGGGCGAACGAGCAGTACTTC. The chain has TRBV5-1 and TRBJ2-7; a possible D gene is TRBD2 (6 bases). CDR3 length equals 14 residues. Germline assignment: CDR1 SGHRS and CDR2 YFSETQ. Trimming left V 0 bases short and J 5 bases short, with 12 bases between.